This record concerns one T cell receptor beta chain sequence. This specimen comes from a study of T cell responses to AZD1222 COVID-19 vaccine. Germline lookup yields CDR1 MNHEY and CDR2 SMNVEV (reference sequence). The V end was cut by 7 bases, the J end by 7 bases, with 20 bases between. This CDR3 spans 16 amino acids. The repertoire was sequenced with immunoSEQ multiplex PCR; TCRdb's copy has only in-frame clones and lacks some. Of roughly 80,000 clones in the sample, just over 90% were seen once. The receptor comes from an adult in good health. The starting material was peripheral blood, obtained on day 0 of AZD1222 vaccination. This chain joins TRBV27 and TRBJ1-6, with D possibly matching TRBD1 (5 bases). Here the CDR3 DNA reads TGTGCCAGCACAACTTCCTCCGGGACGGGCAATTCACCCCTCCACTTT. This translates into CASTTSSGTGNSPLHF.